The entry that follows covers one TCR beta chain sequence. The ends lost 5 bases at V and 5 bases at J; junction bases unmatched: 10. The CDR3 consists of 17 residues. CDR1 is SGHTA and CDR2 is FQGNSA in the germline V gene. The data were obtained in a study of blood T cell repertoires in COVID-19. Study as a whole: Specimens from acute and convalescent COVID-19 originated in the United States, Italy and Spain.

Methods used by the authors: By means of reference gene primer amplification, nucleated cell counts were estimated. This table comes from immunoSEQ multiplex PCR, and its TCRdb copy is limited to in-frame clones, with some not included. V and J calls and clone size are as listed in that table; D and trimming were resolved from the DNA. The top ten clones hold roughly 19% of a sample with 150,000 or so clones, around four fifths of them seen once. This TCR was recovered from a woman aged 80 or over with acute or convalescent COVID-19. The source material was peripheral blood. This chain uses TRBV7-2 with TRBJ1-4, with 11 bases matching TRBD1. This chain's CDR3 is CASSPGQGALWNEKLFF. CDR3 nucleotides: TGTGCCAGCAGCCCTGGACAGGGGGCACTGTGGAATGAAAAACTGTTTTTT. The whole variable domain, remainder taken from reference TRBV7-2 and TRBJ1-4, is GAGVSQSPSNKVTEKGKDVELRCDPISGHTALYWYRQSLGQGLEFLIYFQGNSAPDKSGLPSDRFSAERTGGSVSTLTIQRTQQEDSAVYLCASSPGQGALWNEKLFFGSGTQLSVL.